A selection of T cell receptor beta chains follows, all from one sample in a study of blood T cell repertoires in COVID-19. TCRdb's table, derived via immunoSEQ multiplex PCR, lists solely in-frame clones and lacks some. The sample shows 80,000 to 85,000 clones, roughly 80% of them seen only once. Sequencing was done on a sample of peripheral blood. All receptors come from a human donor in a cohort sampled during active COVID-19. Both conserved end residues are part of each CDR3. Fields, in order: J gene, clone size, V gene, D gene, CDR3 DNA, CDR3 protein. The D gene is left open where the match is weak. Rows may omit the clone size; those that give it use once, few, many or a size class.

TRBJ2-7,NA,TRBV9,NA,TGTGCCAGCAGCGCCGCCCGACAGGCAGACTACGTAGAGCAGTACTTC,CASSAARQADYVEQYF
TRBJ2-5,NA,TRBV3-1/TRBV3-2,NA,TGTGCCAGCAGCCCTGGACAGCAAGAGACCCAGTACTTC,CASSPGQQETQYF
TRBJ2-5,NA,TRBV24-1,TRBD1,TGTGCCACCAGTGATGACAGGGGGGGGGAGACCCAGTACTTC,CATSDDRGGETQYF
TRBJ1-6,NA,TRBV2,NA,TGTGCCAGCAGTGGCAGGGGTCGGAGTTCACCCCTCCACTTT,CASSGRGRSSPLHF
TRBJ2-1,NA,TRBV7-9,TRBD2,TGTGCCAGCAGACCTAGCGGGGGGGCCTCCTACAATGAGCAGTTCTTC,CASRPSGGASYNEQFF
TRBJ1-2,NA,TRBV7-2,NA,TGTGCCAGCAGCTTAGAGAGAGGCGGGGACTACACCTTC,CASSLERGGDYTF
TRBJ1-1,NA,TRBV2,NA,TGTGCCAGCAGAGACCCGGGGACTGAAGCTTTCTTT,CASRDPGTEAFF
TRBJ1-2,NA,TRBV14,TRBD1,TGTGCCAGCAGCCTCGGACAGGGGGGAGACTATGGCTACACCTTC,CASSLGQGGDYGYTF
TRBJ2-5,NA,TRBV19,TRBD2,TGTGCCAGTAGTATAGCCCAGGCGGGACTAGCGGGGACCCAGTACTTC,CASSIAQAGLAGTQYF
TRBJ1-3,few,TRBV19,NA,TGTGCCAGTAGTATAGACCTTCGACACATCTCTGGAAACACCATATATTTT,CASSIDLRHISGNTIYF
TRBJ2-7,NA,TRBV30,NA,TGTGCCTGGAGTGTACACAGGTCCTACGAGCAGTACTTC,CAWSVHRSYEQYF
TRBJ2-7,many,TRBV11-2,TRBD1,TGTGCCAGCAGCTTAGAACCTTCCGCAGGGGGCGAGCAGTACTTC,CASSLEPSAGGEQYF
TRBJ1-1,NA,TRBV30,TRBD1,TGTGCCTCCGGACAGGGGCTATATGAAGCTTTCTTT,CASGQGLYEAFF
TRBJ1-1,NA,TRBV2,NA,TGTGCCAGCGGCAATTGGGCAGGGAACACTGAAGCTTTCTTT,CASGNWAGNTEAFF
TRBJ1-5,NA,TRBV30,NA,TGTGCCTGGAGTGTACGGGATAATCAGCCCCAGCATTTT,CAWSVRDNQPQHF
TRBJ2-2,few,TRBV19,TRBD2,TGTGCCAGTAACCTAAGACCTAGCGGGGCGAACACCGGGGAGCTGTTTTTT,CASNLRPSGANTGELFF
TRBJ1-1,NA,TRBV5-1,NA,TGCGCCAGCAGCTTAGGCAGGGGCTGGGGTGACACTGAAGCTTTCTTT,CASSLGRGWGDTEAFF
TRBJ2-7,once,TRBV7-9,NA,TGTGCCAGCAGCTTAGCGCGATCAGGGGGGAGGCCTCGAGAGCAGTACTTC,CASSLARSGGRPREQYF
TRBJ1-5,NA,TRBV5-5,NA,TGTGCCAGCAGACAACAGGCAAGCCTCAATCAGCCCCAGCATTTT,CASRQQASLNQPQHF
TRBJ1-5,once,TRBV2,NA,TGTGCCAGCAGTGAAGGCAACAGACATCAGCCCCAGCATTTT,CASSEGNRHQPQHF
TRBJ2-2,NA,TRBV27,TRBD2,TGTGCCAGCAGTTTATCGACTAGCGGGGCCACCGGGGAGCTGTTTTTT,CASSLSTSGATGELFF
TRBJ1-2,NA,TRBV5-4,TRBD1,TGTGCCAGCAGCCCCGGGACAGGGATAAAGAATGGCTACACCTTC,CASSPGTGIKNGYTF
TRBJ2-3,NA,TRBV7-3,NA,TGTGCCAGCAGCTTAGGGCCAGCTAGCACAGATACGCAGTATTTT,CASSLGPASTDTQYF
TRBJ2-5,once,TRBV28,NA,TGTGCCAGCAGTCCTCTAGCACTGGGGACCCAGTACTTC,CASSPLALGTQYF
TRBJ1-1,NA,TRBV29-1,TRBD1,TGCAGCGCGAGCCCCTTGACAGGGAGAGTAGCTTTCTTT,CSASPLTGRVAFF
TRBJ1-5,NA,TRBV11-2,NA,TGTGCCAGCAGCTTAGGTCAGAATCAGCCCCAGCATTTT,CASSLGQNQPQHF
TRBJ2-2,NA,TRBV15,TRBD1,TGTGCCACCAGCAGAGACTGGGACAGGTCCTCGGGCGGGGAGCTGTTTTTT,CATSRDWDRSSGGELFF
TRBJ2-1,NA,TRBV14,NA,TGTGCCAGCAGCCAAGAGTTGGCAGGGAAAGTGCAGTTCTTC,CASSQELAGKVQFF